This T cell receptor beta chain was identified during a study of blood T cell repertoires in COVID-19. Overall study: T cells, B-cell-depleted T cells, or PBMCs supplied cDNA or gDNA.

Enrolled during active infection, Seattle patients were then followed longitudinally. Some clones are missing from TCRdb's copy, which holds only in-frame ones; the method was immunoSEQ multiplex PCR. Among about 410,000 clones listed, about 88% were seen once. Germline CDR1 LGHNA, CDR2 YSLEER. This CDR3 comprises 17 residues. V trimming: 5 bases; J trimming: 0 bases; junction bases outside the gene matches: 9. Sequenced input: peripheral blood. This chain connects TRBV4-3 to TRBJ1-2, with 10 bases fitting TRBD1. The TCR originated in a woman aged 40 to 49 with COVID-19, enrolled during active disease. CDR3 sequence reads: CASSKWTGGEANYGYTF. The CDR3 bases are TGCGCCAGCAGCAAATGGACAGGGGGTGAAGCTAACTATGGCTACACCTTC.